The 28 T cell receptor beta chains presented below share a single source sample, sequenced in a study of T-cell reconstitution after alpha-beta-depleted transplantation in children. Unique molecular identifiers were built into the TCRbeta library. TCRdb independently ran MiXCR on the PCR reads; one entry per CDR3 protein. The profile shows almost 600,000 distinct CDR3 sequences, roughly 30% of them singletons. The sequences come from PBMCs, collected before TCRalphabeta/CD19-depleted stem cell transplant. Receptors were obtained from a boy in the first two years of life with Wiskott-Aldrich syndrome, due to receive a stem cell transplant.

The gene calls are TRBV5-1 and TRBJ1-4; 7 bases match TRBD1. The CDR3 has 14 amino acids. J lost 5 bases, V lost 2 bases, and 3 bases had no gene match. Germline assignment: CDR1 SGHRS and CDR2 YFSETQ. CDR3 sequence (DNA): TGCGCCAGCAGCTTCCGGGACAGCAATGAAAAACTGTTTTTT. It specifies CASSFRDSNEKLFF.

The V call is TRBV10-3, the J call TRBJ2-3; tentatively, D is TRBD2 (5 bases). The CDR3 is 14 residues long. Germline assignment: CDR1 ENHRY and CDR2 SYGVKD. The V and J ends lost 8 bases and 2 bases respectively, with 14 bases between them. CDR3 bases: TGTGCCATCGCGGACTTGAGGGTCACAGATACGCAGTATTTT. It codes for CAIADLRVTDTQYF.

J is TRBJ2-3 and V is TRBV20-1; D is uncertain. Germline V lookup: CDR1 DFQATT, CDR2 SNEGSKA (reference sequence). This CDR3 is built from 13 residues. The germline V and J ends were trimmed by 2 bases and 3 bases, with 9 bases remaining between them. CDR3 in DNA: TGCAGTGCTAGATCCGGGCTGACAGATACGCAGTATTTT. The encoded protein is CSARSGLTDTQYF.

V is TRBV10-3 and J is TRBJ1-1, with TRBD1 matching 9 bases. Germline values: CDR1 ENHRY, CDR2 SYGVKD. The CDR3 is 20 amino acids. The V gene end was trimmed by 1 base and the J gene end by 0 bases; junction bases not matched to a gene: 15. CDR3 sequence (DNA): TGTGCCATCAGTGAGTTCATTATGCTTAGGGACAGGGTTTTGAACACTGAAGCTTTCTTT. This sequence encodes CAISEFIMLRDRVLNTEAFF.

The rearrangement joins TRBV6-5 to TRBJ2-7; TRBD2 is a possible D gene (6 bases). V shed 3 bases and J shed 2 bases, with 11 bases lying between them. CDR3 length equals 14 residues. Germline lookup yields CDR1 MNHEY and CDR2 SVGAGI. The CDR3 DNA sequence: TGTGCCAGCAGTTATCGGGGGAAGCCCTACGAGCAGTACTTC. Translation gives CASSYRGKPYEQYF.

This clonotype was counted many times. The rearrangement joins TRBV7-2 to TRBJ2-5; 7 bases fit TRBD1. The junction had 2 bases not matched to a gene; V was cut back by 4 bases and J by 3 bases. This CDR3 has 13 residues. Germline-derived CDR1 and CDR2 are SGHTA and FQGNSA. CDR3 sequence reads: CASSYDREETQYF. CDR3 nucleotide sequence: TGTGCCAGCAGCTACGACAGGGAAGAGACCCAGTACTTC.

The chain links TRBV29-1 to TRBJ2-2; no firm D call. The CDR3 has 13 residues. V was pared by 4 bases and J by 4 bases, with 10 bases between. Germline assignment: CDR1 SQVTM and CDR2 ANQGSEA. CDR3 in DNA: TGCAGCGTTGGTTCAAGGTTCACCGGGGAGCTGTTTTTT. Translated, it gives CSVGSRFTGELFF.

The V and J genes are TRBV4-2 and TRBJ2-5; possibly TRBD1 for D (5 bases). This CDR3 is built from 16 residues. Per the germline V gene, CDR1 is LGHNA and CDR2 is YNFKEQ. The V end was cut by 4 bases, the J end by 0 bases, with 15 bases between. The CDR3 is CASSPQFARDQETQYF. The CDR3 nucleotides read TGTGCCAGCAGCCCCCAATTCGCCAGGGACCAAGAGACCCAGTACTTC.

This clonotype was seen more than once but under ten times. The CDR3 sequence is CASSQAGGTGANVLTF. The CDR3 bases are TGTGCCAGCAGCCAGGCAGGGGGCACTGGGGCCAACGTCCTGACTTTC. This sequence joins TRBV7-3 and TRBJ2-6; 8 bases line up with TRBD1. CDR3 length: 16 residues. Per germline, CDR1 SGHTA and CDR2 FQGTGA. Unmatched junction bases numbered 5, after V lost 5 bases and J lost 2 bases.

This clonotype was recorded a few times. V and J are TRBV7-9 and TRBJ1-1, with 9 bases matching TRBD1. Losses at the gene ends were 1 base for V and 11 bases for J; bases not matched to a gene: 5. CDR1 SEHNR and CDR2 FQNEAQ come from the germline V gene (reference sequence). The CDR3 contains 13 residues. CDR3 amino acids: CASSLVGDRGAFF. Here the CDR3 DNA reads TGTGCCAGCAGCTTAGTAGGAGACAGGGGGGCTTTCTTT.

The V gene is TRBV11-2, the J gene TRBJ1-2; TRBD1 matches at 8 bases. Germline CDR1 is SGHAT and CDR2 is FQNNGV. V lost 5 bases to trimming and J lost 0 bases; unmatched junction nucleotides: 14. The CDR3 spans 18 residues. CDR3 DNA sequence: TGTGCCAGCAGCGCAATCCAGGGGGCGAGGGGAGCTAACTATGGCTACACCTTC. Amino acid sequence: CASSAIQGARGANYGYTF.

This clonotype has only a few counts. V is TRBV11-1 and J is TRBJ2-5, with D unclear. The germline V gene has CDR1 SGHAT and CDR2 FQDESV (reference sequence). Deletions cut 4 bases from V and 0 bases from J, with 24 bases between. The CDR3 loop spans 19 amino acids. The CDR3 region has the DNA TGTGCCAGCAGCTCCCTAAGTCGAGTGTCAGGAAAGTACCAAGAGACCCAGTACTTC. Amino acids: CASSSLSRVSGKYQETQYF.

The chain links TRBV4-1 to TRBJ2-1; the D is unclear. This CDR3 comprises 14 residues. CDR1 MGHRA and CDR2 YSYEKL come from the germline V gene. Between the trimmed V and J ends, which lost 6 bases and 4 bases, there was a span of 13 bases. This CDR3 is CASSVLGLYNEQFF. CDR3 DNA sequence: TGCGCCAGCAGTGTTCTAGGGTTGTACAATGAGCAGTTCTTC.

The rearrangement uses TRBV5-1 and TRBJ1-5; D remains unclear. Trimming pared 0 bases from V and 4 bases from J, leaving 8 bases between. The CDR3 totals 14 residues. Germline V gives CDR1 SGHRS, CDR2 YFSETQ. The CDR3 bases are TGCGCCAGCAGCTTGGACAGCTCGAATCAGCCCCAGCATTTT. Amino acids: CASSLDSSNQPQHF.

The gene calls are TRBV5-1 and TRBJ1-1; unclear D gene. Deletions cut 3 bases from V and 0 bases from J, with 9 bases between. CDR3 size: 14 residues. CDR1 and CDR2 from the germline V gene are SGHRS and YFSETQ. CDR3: CASSSRAMNTEAFF. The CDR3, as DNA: TGCGCCAGCAGCTCTAGGGCCATGAACACTGAAGCTTTCTTT.

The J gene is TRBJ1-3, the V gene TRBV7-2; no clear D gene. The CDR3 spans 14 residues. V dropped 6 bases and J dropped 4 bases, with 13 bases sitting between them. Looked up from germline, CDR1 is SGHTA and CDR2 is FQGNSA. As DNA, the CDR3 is TGTGCCAGCAGATCCAACGCGGGGGGAAACACCATATATTTT. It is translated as CASRSNAGGNTIYF.

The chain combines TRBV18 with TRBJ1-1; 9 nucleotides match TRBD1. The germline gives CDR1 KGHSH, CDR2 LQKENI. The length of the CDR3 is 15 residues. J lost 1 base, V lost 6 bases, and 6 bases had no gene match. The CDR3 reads CASSAWDRANTEAFF. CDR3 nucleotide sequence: TGTGCCAGCTCGGCTTGGGACAGGGCGAACACTGAAGCTTTCTTT.

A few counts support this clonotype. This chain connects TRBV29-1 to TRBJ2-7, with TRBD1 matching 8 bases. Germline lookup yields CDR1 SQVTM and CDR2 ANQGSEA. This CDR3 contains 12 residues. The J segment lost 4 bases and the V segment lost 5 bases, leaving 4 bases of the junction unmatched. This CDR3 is CSVRDRQYEQYF. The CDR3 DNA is TGCAGCGTTCGGGACAGGCAATACGAGCAGTACTTC.

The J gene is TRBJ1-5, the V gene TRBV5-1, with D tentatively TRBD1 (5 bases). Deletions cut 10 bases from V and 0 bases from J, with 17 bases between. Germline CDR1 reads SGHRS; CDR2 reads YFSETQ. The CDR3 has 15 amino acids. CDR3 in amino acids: CAPAMTRGSNQPQHF. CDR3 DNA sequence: TGCGCCCCGGCTATGACGAGGGGTAGCAATCAGCCCCAGCATTTT.

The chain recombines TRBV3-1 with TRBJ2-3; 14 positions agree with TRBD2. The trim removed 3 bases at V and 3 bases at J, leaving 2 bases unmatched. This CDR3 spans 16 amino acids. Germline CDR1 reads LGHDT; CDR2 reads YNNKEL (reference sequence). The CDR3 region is CASSHGTSGRTDTQYF. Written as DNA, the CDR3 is TGTGCCAGCAGCCATGGGACTAGCGGGAGAACAGATACGCAGTATTTT.

CDR3 region: CASSPGKNNEKLFF. CDR3 sequence (DNA): TGTGCCAGCAGCCCGGGGAAGAATAATGAAAAACTGTTTTTT. This chain connects TRBV5-5 to TRBJ1-4; no firm D call. Germline loops: CDR1 SGHKS, CDR2 YYEKEE (reference sequence). CDR3 size: 14 residues. V was clipped by 4 bases and J by 4 bases, with 11 bases between them.

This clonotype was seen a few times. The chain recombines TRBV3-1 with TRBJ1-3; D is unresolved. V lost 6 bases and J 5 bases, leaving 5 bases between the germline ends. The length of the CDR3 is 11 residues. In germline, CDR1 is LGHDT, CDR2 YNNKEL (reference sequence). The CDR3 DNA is TGTGCCAGCAGAGACCGAAACACCATATATTTT. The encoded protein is CASRDRNTIYF.

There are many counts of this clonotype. The chain's CDR3 is CASSMDRGLGSPLHF. In nucleotides, the CDR3 is TGTGCCAGCAGTATGGACAGGGGGTTAGGTTCACCCCTCCACTTT. The chain joins TRBV5-6 to TRBJ1-6; 10 bases agree with TRBD1. The CDR3 is 15 residues long. Unmatched junction bases numbered 8, after V lost 5 bases and J lost 9 bases. CDR1 SGHDT and CDR2 YYEEEE come from the germline V gene.

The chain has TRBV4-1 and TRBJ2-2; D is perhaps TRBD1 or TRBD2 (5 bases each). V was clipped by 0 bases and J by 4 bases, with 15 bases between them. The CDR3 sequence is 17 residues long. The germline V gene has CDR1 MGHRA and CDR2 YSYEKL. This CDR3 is CASSQEEGRLSTGELFF. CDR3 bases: TGCGCCAGCAGCCAAGAAGAGGGGCGTCTTAGCACCGGGGAGCTGTTTTTT.

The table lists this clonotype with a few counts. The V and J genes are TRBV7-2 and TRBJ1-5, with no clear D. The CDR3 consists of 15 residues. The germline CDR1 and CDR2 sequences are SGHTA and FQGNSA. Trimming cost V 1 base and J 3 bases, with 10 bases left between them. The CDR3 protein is CASSLESAANQPQHF. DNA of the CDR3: TGTGCCAGCAGCTTAGAGAGCGCAGCCAATCAGCCCCAGCATTTT.

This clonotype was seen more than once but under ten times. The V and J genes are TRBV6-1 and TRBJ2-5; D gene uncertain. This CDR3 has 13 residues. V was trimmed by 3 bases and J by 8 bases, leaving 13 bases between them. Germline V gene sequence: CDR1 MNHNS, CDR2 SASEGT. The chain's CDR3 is CASSDPLPFTQYF. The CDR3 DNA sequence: TGTGCCAGCAGTGACCCACTTCCCTTCACCCAGTACTTC.

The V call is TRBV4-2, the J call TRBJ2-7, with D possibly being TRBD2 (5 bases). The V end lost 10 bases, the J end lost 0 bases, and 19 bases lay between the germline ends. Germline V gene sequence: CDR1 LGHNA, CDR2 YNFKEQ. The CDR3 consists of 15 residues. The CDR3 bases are TGTGCCATGGGCCCCGGGGTTCTCGGCTCCTACGAGCAGTACTTC. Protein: CAMGPGVLGSYEQYF.

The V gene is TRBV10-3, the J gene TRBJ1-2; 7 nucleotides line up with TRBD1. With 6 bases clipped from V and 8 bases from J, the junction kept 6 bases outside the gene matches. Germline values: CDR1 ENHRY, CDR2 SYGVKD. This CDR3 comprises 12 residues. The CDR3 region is CAISRTGRGYTF. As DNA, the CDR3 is TGTGCCATCAGCAGGACAGGTCGCGGCTACACCTTC.